Following are 21 T cell receptor beta chains from one sample sequenced in a study of T cell responses to AZD1222 COVID-19 vaccine. TCRdb's copy holds only in-frame clones and misses some; the assay was immunoSEQ multiplex PCR. The sample yields around 160,000 clones, 90% to 95% seen once. The material was peripheral blood, obtained on day 0 of AZD1222 vaccination. These receptors originate from an adult in good health.

The chain couples TRBV7-2 to TRBJ1-1, with a tentative D call TRBD1 (5 bases). The CDR3 has 12 residues. Looked up from germline, CDR1 is SGHTA and CDR2 is FQGNSA. With 5 bases removed from V and 7 bases from J, the gap between germline ends came to 11 bases. DNA for the CDR3: TGTGCCAGCAGCCCCTCGGGGGTTGAAGCTTTCTTT. This codes for CASSPSGVEAFF.

The V and J genes are TRBV11-2 and TRBJ2-7; 12 positions match TRBD2. Germline CDR1 reads SGHAT; CDR2 reads FQNNGV. The CDR3 is made up of 17 amino acids. V lost 1 base and J lost 1; bases outside the gene matches: 5. CDR3 protein: CASSLGTSGVFSYEQYF. CDR3 coding DNA: TGTGCCAGCAGCTTAGGGACTAGCGGGGTTTTTTCCTACGAGCAGTACTTC.

For the CDR3, the DNA is TGTGCCAGCAGCTCTCCGGGTAGCGAAAACATTCAGTACTTC. It encodes CASSSPGSENIQYF. The gene calls are TRBV2 and TRBJ2-4; TRBD2 is a possible D gene (5 bases). V was trimmed by 6 bases and J by 5 bases, leaving 14 bases between them. The CDR3 extends over 14 amino acids. Germline CDR1 is SNHLY and CDR2 is FYNNEI.

This chain links TRBV5-1 with TRBJ1-4; a possible D gene is TRBD1 (6 bases). Trimming stripped 2 bases from V and 7 bases from J, with 12 bases between. Germline values: CDR1 SGHRS, CDR2 YFSETQ. CDR3 length equals 14 residues. The DNA of the CDR3 is TGCGCCAGCAGCTTTTCAGGGGCCGGTGAAAAACTGTTTTTT. Protein: CASSFSGAGEKLFF.

V is TRBV2 and J is TRBJ2-5; 7 bases are shared with TRBD1. Germline CDR1 is SNHLY and CDR2 is FYNNEI. V shed 1 base and J 1 base; nucleotides not matched to a gene: 9. The CDR3 runs to 17 residues. The CDR3 loop reads CASSEGLGGWPQETQYF. CDR3 in DNA: TGTGCCAGCAGTGAAGGATTAGGGGGCTGGCCCCAAGAGACCCAGTACTTC.

The chain carries TRBV19 and TRBJ1-4; D gene uncertain. The CDR3 runs 15 residues. Germline V CDR1 and CDR2: LNHDA, SQIVND (reference sequence). V shed 1 base and J shed 3 bases, with 9 bases lying between them. The CDR3 sequence is CASSIGVSANEKLFF. CDR3 nucleotide sequence: TGTGCCAGTAGTATAGGCGTGTCGGCTAATGAAAAACTGTTTTTT.

J is TRBJ2-7 and V is TRBV7-8; no clear D gene. From germline, CDR1 is SGHVS and CDR2 FQNEAQ. The CDR3 consists of 12 residues. The germline V and J ends were trimmed by 1 base and 3 bases, with 4 bases remaining between them. The CDR3 loop reads CASSLGSYEQYF. In DNA, the CDR3 is TGTGCCAGCAGCTTAGGTAGCTACGAGCAGTACTTC.

The chain couples TRBV7-2 to TRBJ1-1; 7 nucleotides line up with TRBD1. The V gene end was trimmed by 5 bases and the J gene end by 1 base; junction bases not matched to a gene: 4. The CDR3 totals 14 residues. Germline values: CDR1 SGHTA, CDR2 FQGNSA. CDR3 amino acids: CASSRNRGNTEAFF. In DNA form, the CDR3 reads TGTGCCAGCAGCCGCAACAGGGGGAACACTGAAGCTTTCTTT.

This rearrangement joins TRBV11-3 to TRBJ1-2, with unresolved D. CDR1 and CDR2 from the germline V gene are SGHNT and YENEEA. The CDR3 spans 14 residues. V was pared by 5 bases and J by 8 bases, with 18 bases between. This CDR3 is CASSRPGVPGGYTF. The CDR3 coding sequence is TGTGCCAGCAGCCGTCCCGGGGTCCCGGGGGGCTACACCTTC.

The rearrangement uses TRBV19 and TRBJ1-2; perhaps TRBD1 as D (6 bases). The length of the CDR3 is 16 residues. The V gene's germline CDR1 is LNHDA and CDR2 SQIVND (reference sequence). Trimming shortened V by 3 bases and J by 5 bases, and 19 bases separated the two germline ends. The CDR3 coding sequence is TGTGCCAGTAGTATGGATTGGCTCGGGGGCCTTTATGGCTACACCTTC. Its protein product is CASSMDWLGGLYGYTF.

This sequence joins TRBV5-1 and TRBJ1-2; D not certain. The CDR3 extends over 13 amino acids. Germline-derived CDR1 and CDR2 are SGHRS and YFSETQ. The germline V and J ends were trimmed by 0 bases and 8 bases, with 11 bases remaining between them. CDR3 region: CASSLALGSGYTF. The CDR3 coding sequence is TGCGCCAGCAGCTTGGCCTTAGGATCCGGCTACACCTTC.

The chain uses TRBV11-1 and TRBJ2-7; D not resolved. Germline loops: CDR1 SGHAT, CDR2 FQDESV (reference sequence). CDR3 length: 13 amino acids. V dropped 3 bases and J dropped 3 bases, with 9 bases sitting between them. In nucleotides, the CDR3 is TGTGCCAGCAGCTTCCACAGAAACTACGAGCAGTACTTC. Its translation is CASSFHRNYEQYF.

V usage is TRBV27 and J usage is TRBJ2-1; 12 bases are shared with TRBD1. V trimming: 6 bases; J trimming: 8 bases; junction bases outside the gene matches: 14. The CDR3 spans 17 residues. The V gene's germline CDR1 is MNHEY and CDR2 SMNVEV (reference sequence). This CDR3 reads CASRLGTGGRASDEQFF. DNA of the CDR3: TGTGCCAGCAGACTTGGGACAGGGGGCCGGGCATCTGATGAGCAGTTCTTC.

This chain links TRBV7-3 with TRBJ2-4; the D gene could be TRBD1 or TRBD2 (5 bases each). The CDR3 has 16 amino acids. The V gene lost 5 bases and the J gene lost 1 base, with 15 bases spanning the gap. Germline V CDR1 and CDR2: SGHTA, FQGTGA. CDR3 sequence: CASSDQGRGAKNIQYF. The CDR3 bases are TGTGCCAGCAGCGATCAGGGAAGAGGGGCCAAAAACATTCAGTACTTC.

This clone was seen a single time. The chain is built from TRBV15 and TRBJ2-7, with TRBD2 identical over 13 bases. The germline V gene has CDR1 LNHNV and CDR2 YYDKDF (reference sequence). CDR3 size: 16 residues. Trimming cost V 4 bases and J 2 bases; bases outside gene matches: 5. The CDR3 reads CATSKLGTSGAYEQYF. The CDR3 nucleotides read TGTGCCACCAGCAAGCTCGGGACTAGCGGGGCCTACGAGCAGTACTTC.

The rearrangement joins TRBV10-3 to TRBJ1-1; D not certain. The length of the CDR3 is 14 residues. The germline gives CDR1 ENHRY, CDR2 SYGVKD. The ends were cut back, 6 bases at V and 0 bases at J, with 11 bases in the middle. The CDR3 DNA follows: TGTGCCATCAGCGAACGGACTGTGAACACTGAAGCTTTCTTT. Translation gives CAISERTVNTEAFF.

V gene TRBV18 combines with J gene TRBJ1-5; 7 bases are a match to TRBD1. This CDR3 region has 15 residues. Germline V lookup: CDR1 KGHSH, CDR2 LQKENI. Losses at the gene ends were 4 bases for V and 3 bases for J; bases not matched to a gene: 6. CDR3 loop: CASSLRTGDNQPQHF. CDR3 nucleotides: TGTGCCAGCTCACTTCGGACAGGAGACAATCAGCCCCAGCATTTT.

Worth noting for this clone: One end of the junction varies from germline; a read error may be responsible. This chain uses TRBV7-2 with TRBJ1-2; possibly TRBD1 for D (6 bases). The CDR3 extends over 15 amino acids. From germline, CDR1 is SGHTA and CDR2 FQGNSA. CDR3 loop: CASSSPTTGPYGYTF. CDR3 DNA: TGCGCCAGCAGCTCACCGACTACAGGGCCCTATGGCTACACCTTC.

The sample holds one count of this clone. V and J are TRBV7-3 and TRBJ2-1, with 10 bases lining up with TRBD2. The CDR3 loop spans 14 amino acids. The V and J ends lost 5 bases and 10 bases, in that order; junction bases with no gene match: 8. Germline V lookup: CDR1 SGHTA, CDR2 FQGTGA. The CDR3 sequence is CASSPLAGVGEQFF. The CDR3 coding sequence is TGTGCCAGCAGCCCTCTAGCGGGAGTTGGAGAGCAGTTCTTC.

The genes are TRBV11-2 and TRBJ2-2; weak D call: TRBD2 (5 bases). Germline assignment: CDR1 SGHAT and CDR2 FQNNGV. The CDR3 spans 16 residues. The germline V and J ends were trimmed by 6 bases and 0 bases, with 14 bases remaining between them. The CDR3 protein is CASSARGVANTGELFF. CDR3 nucleotides: TGTGCCAGCAGTGCCCGGGGAGTCGCGAACACCGGGGAGCTGTTTTTT.

The chain uses TRBV14 and TRBJ2-1; 9 bases map to TRBD1. CDR1 SGHDN and CDR2 FVKESK come from the germline V gene. The CDR3 spans 17 residues. J gave up 3 bases and V 0 bases, and 6 bases lay outside the gene matches. The CDR3 coding sequence is TGTGCCAGCAGCCAAGAGGACAGGGGTCCACTCTACAATGAGCAGTTCTTC. It is translated as CASSQEDRGPLYNEQFF.